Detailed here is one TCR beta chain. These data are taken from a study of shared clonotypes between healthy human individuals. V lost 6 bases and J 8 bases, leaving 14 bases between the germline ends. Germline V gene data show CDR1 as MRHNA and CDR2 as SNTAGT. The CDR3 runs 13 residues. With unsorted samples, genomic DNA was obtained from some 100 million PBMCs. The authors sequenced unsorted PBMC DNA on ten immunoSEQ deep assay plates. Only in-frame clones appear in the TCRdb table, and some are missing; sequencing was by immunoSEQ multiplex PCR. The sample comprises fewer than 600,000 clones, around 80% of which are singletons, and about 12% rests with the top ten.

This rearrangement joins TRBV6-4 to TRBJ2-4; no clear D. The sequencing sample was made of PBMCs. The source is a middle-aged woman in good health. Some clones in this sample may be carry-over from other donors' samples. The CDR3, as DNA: TGTGCCAGCAGACGAACGGACGAAGACATTCAGTACTTC. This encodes CASRRTDEDIQYF.